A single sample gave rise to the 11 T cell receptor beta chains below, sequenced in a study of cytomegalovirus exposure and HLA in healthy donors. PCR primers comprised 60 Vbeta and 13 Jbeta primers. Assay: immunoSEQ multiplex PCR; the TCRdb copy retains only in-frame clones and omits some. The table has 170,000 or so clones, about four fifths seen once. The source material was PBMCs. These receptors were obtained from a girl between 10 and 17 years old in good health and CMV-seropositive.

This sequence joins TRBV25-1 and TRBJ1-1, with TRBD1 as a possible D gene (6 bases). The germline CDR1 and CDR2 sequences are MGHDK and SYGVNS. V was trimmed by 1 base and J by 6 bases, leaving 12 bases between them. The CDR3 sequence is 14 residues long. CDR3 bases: TGTGCCAGCAGTGAATCGGACAGTTCTTCTGAAGCTTTCTTT. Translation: CASSESDSSSEAFF.

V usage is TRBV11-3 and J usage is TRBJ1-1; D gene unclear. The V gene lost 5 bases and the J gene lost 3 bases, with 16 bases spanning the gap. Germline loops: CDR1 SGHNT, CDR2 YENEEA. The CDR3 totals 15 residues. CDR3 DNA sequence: TGTGCCAGCAGCCCGGGTCGCGGTACGTACACTGAAGCTTTCTTT. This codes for CASSPGRGTYTEAFF.

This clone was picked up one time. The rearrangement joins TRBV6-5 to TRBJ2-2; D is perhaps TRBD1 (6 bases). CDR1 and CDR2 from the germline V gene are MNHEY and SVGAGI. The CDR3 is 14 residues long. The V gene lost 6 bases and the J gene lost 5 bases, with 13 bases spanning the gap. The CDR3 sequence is CASSPNRATGELFF. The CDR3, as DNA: TGTGCCAGCAGCCCCAACAGGGCTACCGGGGAGCTGTTTTTT.

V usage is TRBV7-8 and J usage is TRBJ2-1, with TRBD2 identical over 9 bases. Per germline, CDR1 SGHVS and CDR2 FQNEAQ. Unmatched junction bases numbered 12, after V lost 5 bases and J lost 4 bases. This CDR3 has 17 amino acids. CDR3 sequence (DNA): TGTGCCAGCAGCCCCTACTCTGGCGGGGGGGCTTACAATGAGCAGTTCTTC. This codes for CASSPYSGGGAYNEQFF.

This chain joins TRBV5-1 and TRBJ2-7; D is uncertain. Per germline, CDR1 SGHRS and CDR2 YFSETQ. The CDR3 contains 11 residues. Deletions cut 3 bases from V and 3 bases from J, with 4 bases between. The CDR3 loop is CASSYNYEQYF. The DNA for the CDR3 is TGCGCCAGCAGCTATAACTACGAGCAGTACTTC. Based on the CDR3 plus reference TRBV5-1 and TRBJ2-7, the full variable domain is KAGVTQTPRYLIKTRGQQVTLSCSPISGHRSVSWYQQTPGQGLQFLFEYFSETQRNKGNFPGRFSGRQFSNSRSEMNVSTLELGDSALYLCASSYNYEQYFGPGTRLTVT.

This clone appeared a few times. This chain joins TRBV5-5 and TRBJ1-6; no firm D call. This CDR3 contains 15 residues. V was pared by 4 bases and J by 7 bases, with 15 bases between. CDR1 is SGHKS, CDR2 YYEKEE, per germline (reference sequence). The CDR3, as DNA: TGTGCCAGCAGCCAGAGGGAGGCGGGGAATTCACCCCTCCACTTT. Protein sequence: CASSQREAGNSPLHF.

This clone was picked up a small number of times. The CDR3 bases are TGTGCTAGTGGGAGAGCGCTAAATCAGCCCCAGCATTTT. This encodes CASGRALNQPQHF. The chain is built from TRBV12-5 and TRBJ1-5; no firm D call. CDR1 is LGHNT, CDR2 FRNRAP, per germline. This CDR3 contains 13 residues. V gave up 6 bases and J gave up 4 bases, with 10 bases separating them.

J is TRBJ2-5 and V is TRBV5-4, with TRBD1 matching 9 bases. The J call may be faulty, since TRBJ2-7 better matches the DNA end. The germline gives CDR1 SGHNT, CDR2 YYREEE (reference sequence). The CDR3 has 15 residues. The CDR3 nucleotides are TGTGCCAGCAGCTCGCAGGGACAGGGATCCTACGAGCAGTACTTC. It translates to CASSSQGQGSYEQYF.

CDR3 amino acids: CSVEGDRVREKLFF. The DNA for the CDR3 is TGCAGCGTTGAAGGCGACAGGGTTCGCGAAAAACTGTTTTTT. The J gene is TRBJ1-4, the V gene TRBV29-1; 7 positions agree with TRBD1. CDR1 and CDR2 (germline): SQVTM, ANQGSEA. CDR3 length equals 14 residues. J was trimmed by 8 bases and V by 1 base; bases with no gene match: 7.

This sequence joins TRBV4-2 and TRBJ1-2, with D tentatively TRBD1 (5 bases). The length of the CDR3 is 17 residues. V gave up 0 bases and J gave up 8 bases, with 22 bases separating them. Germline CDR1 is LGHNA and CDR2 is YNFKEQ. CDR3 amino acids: CASSQEGAGLPTFGYTF. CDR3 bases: TGTGCCAGCAGCCAAGAAGGTGCAGGGTTACCGACTTTCGGCTACACCTTC.

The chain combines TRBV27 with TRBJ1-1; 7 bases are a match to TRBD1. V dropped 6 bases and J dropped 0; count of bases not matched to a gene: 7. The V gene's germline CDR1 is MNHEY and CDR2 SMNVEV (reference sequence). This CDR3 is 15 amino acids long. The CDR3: CASRSDRVLNTEAFF. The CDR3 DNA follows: TGTGCCAGCAGGAGTGACAGGGTTTTGAACACTGAAGCTTTCTTT.